This is a list of T cell receptor beta chains from one sample in a study of patients and donors after allogeneic stem cell transplantation. In TCRdb, the RT-PCR reads were re-called with MiXCR into one record per CDR3 protein. The sample holds a few hundred thousand distinct CDR3 sequences; over 12% are singletons and the top ten take more than 9%. Sample: blood, either unsorted or a sorted T cell fraction (not recorded which). The source of these receptors is a human donor who was either an allogeneic HSCT recipient or a stem cell or donor lymphocyte infusion donor (not recorded which). It is not recorded whose cells these are; they may come from a transplant donor. Both conserved end residues are part of each CDR3. D genes are given only for firm matches. The listing skips clone size in some rows; elsewhere it reads once, few, many or a size class.

D gene	V gene	J gene	clone size	CDR3 protein	CDR3 DNA
-	TRBV7-8	TRBJ1-1	few	CASSNRVLTEAFF	TGTGCCAGCAGTAACAGGGTCCTTACTGAAGCTTTCTTT
TRBD1	TRBV3-1	TRBJ2-5	-	CASSLRTGQETQYF	TGTGCCAGCAGCCTCAGGACAGGGCAAGAGACCCAGTACTTC
-	TRBV11-2	TRBJ1-1	many	CASSLASGLNTEAFF	TGTGCCAGCAGCTTAGCCTCAGGATTAAACACTGAAGCTTTCTTT
-	TRBV20-1	TRBJ1-2	-	CSALAVDGYTF	TGCAGTGCATTGGCGGTAGATGGCTACACCTTC
TRBD1	TRBV9	TRBJ1-1	-	CASSPRQGLTTEAFF	TGTGCCAGCAGCCCTAGACAGGGACTGACCACTGAAGCTTTCTTT
TRBD1	TRBV11-2	TRBJ1-1	-	CASSRWRTGVFMNTEAFF	TGTGCCAGCAGCCGATGGCGGACAGGGGTCTTCATGAACACTGAAGCTTTCTTT
TRBD1	TRBV6-2/TRBV6-3	TRBJ2-7	many	CASSRLPGQGPPQYF	TGTGCCAGCAGTCGACTACCGGGACAGGGTCCCCCTCAGTACTTC
TRBD1	TRBV9	TRBJ2-5	-	CASSEGGYQETQYF	TGTGCCAGCAGCGAAGGGGGCTATCAAGAGACCCAGTACTTC
-	TRBV25-1	TRBJ2-2	-	CASRSLGSGTGELFF	TGTGCCAGCAGAAGCCTTGGGTCGGGCACCGGGGAGCTGTTTTTT
-	TRBV5-6	TRBJ2-1	-	CASSLLVQYNEQFF	TGTGCCAGCAGCTTGTTGGTACAGTACAATGAGCAGTTCTTC
-	TRBV7-3	TRBJ1-1	-	CASSPRAGTEAFF	TGTGCCAGCAGCCCACGGGCCGGGACTGAAGCTTTCTTT
TRBD1	TRBV5-1	TRBJ1-2	-	CASNDPTTGGVWDGYTF	TGCGCCAGCAACGACCCGACGACAGGGGGCGTTTGGGATGGCTACACCTTC
-	TRBV18	TRBJ1-1	few	CASSAGHFNTEAFF	TGTGCCAGCTCCGCGGGACATTTCAACACTGAAGCTTTCTTT
-	TRBV20-1	TRBJ1-3	-	CSARKGTRGNTIYF	TGCAGTGCTAGAAAAGGGACACGAGGAAACACCATATATTTT
TRBD1	TRBV5-5	TRBJ2-5	-	CASSFRVGQVETQYF	TGTGCCAGCAGCTTTCGCGTGGGACAGGTGGAGACCCAGTACTTC
-	TRBV5-1	TRBJ1-1	-	CASSLSQGVGAFF	TGCGCCAGCAGCTTGTCCCAGGGAGTGGGAGCTTTCTTT
TRBD2	TRBV7-2	TRBJ2-7	few	CASSAYSGGFNEQYF	TGTGCCAGCAGCGCATATAGCGGGGGGTTCAACGAGCAGTACTTC
-	TRBV19	TRBJ1-2	-	CASSIGPGVVDGYTF	TGTGCCAGTAGTATCGGACCAGGGGTAGTGGATGGCTACACCTTC
-	TRBV19	TRBJ1-6	-	CASSGEQGNYSPLHF	TGTGCCAGTAGTGGAGAACAGGGAAATTATTCACCCCTCCACTTT
-	TRBV20-1	TRBJ1-2	few	CSARLGGYGYTF	TGCAGTGCTAGGTTGGGAGGATATGGCTACACCTTC
TRBD1	TRBV5-1	TRBJ2-1	-	CATTTGGYNEQFF	TGCGCCACTACGACAGGGGGCTACAATGAGCAGTTCTTC
-	TRBV20-1	TRBJ1-2	-	CSARVGAGGYTF	TGCAGTGCTAGAGTAGGGGCGGGTGGCTACACCTTC
-	TRBV19	TRBJ2-1	few	CATKGAVQREQFF	TGTGCCACCAAAGGGGCCGTACAGCGTGAGCAGTTCTTC
-	TRBV7-2	TRBJ1-1	many	CASSSRTGFLAEAFF	TGTGCCAGCAGCTCGAGGACCGGCTTTTTGGCTGAAGCTTTCTTT
-	TRBV5-1	TRBJ2-2	few	CASKEGANTGELFF	TGCGCCAGCAAGGAGGGGGCGAACACCGGGGAGCTGTTTTTT
TRBD1	TRBV14	TRBJ2-5	few	CASSQLQGARETQYF	TGTGCCAGCAGCCAATTACAGGGGGCGCGGGAGACCCAGTACTTC
-	TRBV7-8	TRBJ1-5	few	CASSHGQNNQPQHF	TGTGCCAGCAGCCACGGACAGAACAATCAGCCCCAGCATTTT
-	TRBV20-1	TRBJ1-1	few	CSAWRGNTEAFF	TGCAGTGCTTGGAGAGGGAACACTGAAGCTTTCTTT
-	TRBV12-3/TRBV12-4	TRBJ1-5	many	CASSFSYQPQHF	TGTGCCAGCAGTTTTTCGTATCAGCCCCAGCATTTT
TRBD1	TRBV11-2	TRBJ1-1	few	CASSQTGGDRHTEAFF	TGTGCCAGCAGCCAGACAGGGGGCGATAGGCACACTGAAGCTTTCTTT
-	TRBV6-1	TRBJ1-2	-	CASLWDHQDSYAYTF	TGTGCCAGCCTGTGGGACCATCAGGACAGCTATGCCTACACCTTC
TRBD1	TRBV3-1	TRBJ1-2	few	CASSQGDSIPSRGYTF	TGTGCCAGCAGCCAGGGGGACAGCATCCCCTCCCGTGGCTACACCTTC
TRBD1	TRBV30	TRBJ2-7	once	CAWRAGGMYEQYF	TGTGCCTGGAGGGCAGGGGGCATGTACGAGCAGTACTTC
-	TRBV20-1	TRBJ2-3	-	CSARGFDRLRTDTQYF	TGCAGTGCTAGAGGCTTTGACAGGTTGCGAACAGATACGCAGTATTTT
-	TRBV5-6	TRBJ1-5	few	CASSWGLYSNQPQHF	TGTGCCAGCAGCTGGGGACTCTATAGCAATCAGCCCCAGCATTTT
-	TRBV7-2	TRBJ2-3	-	CASSLVVRGPSTDTQYF	TGTGCCAGCAGCTTAGTCGTCAGGGGCCCTAGCACAGATACGCAGTATTTT
TRBD1	TRBV3-1	TRBJ1-2	-	CASSRGQVDYGYTF	TGTGCCAGCAGCCGGGGACAGGTTGACTATGGCTACACCTTC
TRBD1	TRBV4-2	TRBJ2-7	few	CASSQAGQGAYEQYF	TGTGCCAGCAGCCAAGCGGGACAGGGGGCTTACGAGCAGTACTTC
TRBD1	TRBV3-1	TRBJ1-1	-	CASSQGYRGRPTEAFF	TGTGCCAGCAGCCAAGGCTACAGGGGGCGACCGACTGAAGCTTTCTTT
-	TRBV6-1	TRBJ2-3	-	CASSEAPGVAAQYF	TGTGCCAGCAGTGAAGCGCCGGGGGTAGCGGCGCAGTATTTT
-	TRBV11-3	TRBJ1-6	few	CASSPVKNNSPLHF	TGTGCCAGCAGCCCCGTGAAGAATAATTCACCCCTCCACTTT
-	TRBV7-7	TRBJ2-1	many	CASSLGGGQSAEQFF	TGTGCTAGCAGCTTAGGAGGGGGGCAGTCTGCTGAGCAGTTCTTC
TRBD1	TRBV29-1	TRBJ1-2	-	CSVPSRDRGSDYGYTF	TGCAGCGTTCCCAGCCGGGACAGGGGGTCCGACTATGGCTACACCTTC
-	TRBV9	TRBJ2-5	-	CASSGDTREETQYF	TGTGCCAGCAGCGGGGACACCCGAGAAGAGACCCAGTACTTC
-	TRBV7-2	TRBJ2-3	-	CASTTSTGYGTDTQYF	TGTGCCAGCACTACCTCTACAGGGTATGGGACAGATACGCAGTATTTT
TRBD2	TRBV4-2	TRBJ2-7	many	CASSQDLAGGTYEQYF	TGTGCCAGCAGCCAAGATCTAGCGGGGGGAACCTACGAGCAGTACTTC
-	TRBV5-6	TRBJ1-3	few	CASSPGSFSGNTIYF	TGTGCCAGCAGCCCGGGCAGCTTCTCTGGAAACACCATATATTTT
-	TRBV3-1	TRBJ2-5	few	CASSQDLSTQETQYF	TGTGCCAGCAGCCAAGATTTGAGCACACAAGAGACCCAGTACTTC
-	TRBV5-1	TRBJ2-2	many	CASSMEVNTGELFF	TGCGCCAGCAGCATGGAAGTGAACACCGGGGAGCTGTTTTTT
-	TRBV6-5	TRBJ2-5	few	CASSRFKETQYF	TGTGCCAGCAGTCGGTTTAAAGAGACCCAGTACTTC
-	TRBV6-1	TRBJ1-1	few	CASSETGTLDTEAFF	TGTGCCAGCAGTGAAACCGGGACCCTGGACACTGAAGCTTTCTTT
TRBD1	TRBV12-3/TRBV12-4	TRBJ1-4	-	CASSFTTGGGNEKLFF	TGTGCCAGCAGTTTCACTACAGGGGGTGGGAATGAAAAACTGTTTTTT
-	TRBV5-4	TRBJ2-1	few	CASSLGGSRNEQFF	TGTGCCAGCAGCTTGGGTGGCAGCAGGAATGAGCAGTTCTTC
TRBD1	TRBV6-1	TRBJ1-2	many	CASSPPGQGNYGYTF	TGTGCCAGCAGCCCCCCCGGACAGGGGAACTATGGCTACACCTTC